The 21 T cell receptor beta chains reported below all come from one sample, sequenced in a study of identical twins. In TCRdb, the 5' RACE reads were re-called with MiXCR into one record per CDR3 protein. Of 350,000 or so distinct CDR3 sequences listed, roughly 9% are singletons. Sequences were obtained from naive T cells sorted from blood. The receptors shown here come from a woman between 50 and 59 years old in good health.

This clonotype was counted between two and nine times. This chain connects TRBV5-5 to TRBJ1-2; D is uncertain. Germline V gene lookup returns CDR1 SGHKS and CDR2 YYEKEE (reference sequence). The V and J ends lost 5 bases and 4 bases respectively, with 6 bases between them. The CDR3 totals 11 residues. CDR3 bases: TGTGCCAGCAGTTACTCCTATGGCTACACCTTC. Translation gives CASSYSYGYTF.

Ten or more counts support this clonotype. The chain recombines TRBV20-1 with TRBJ1-5; D is possibly TRBD1 (6 bases). The CDR3 length is 13 residues. The V and J ends lost 7 bases and 4 bases respectively, with 14 bases between them. Germline V gene lookup returns CDR1 DFQATT and CDR2 SNEGSKA (reference sequence). The CDR3 region is CSVRGGLNQPQHF. Written as DNA, the CDR3 is TGCAGTGTGAGGGGGGGGTTGAATCAGCCCCAGCATTTT.

This chain joins TRBV6-1 and TRBJ1-5, with D possibly matching TRBD1 (5 bases). In germline, CDR1 is MNHNS, CDR2 SASEGT. The CDR3 has 15 amino acids. V was trimmed by 6 bases and J by 5 bases, leaving 17 bases between them. CDR3 loop: CASSHGGGGDQPQHF. CDR3 DNA: TGTGCCAGCAGCCATGGGGGGGGTGGCGATCAGCCCCAGCATTTT.

This clonotype showed up many times. The chain joins TRBV7-3 to TRBJ2-1; D is undetermined. This CDR3 region has 15 residues. Germline CDR1 reads SGHTA; CDR2 reads FQGTGA. With 8 bases removed from V and 4 bases from J, the gap between germline ends came to 18 bases. The DNA for the CDR3 is TGTGCCAGCTCTACCCCTCGCCCGAGATACAATGAGCAGTTCTTC. As protein: CASSTPRPRYNEQFF. The variable domain in full, with the rest retrieved from reference TRBV7-3 and TRBJ2-1, is GAGVSQTPSNKVTEKGKYVELRCDPISGHTALYWYRQSLGQGPEFLIYFQGTGAADDSGLPNDRFFAVRPEGSVSTLKIQRTERGDSAVYLCASSTPRPRYNEQFFGPGTRLTVL.

The gene calls are TRBV7-2 and TRBJ2-1; 9 bases are shared with TRBD2. This CDR3 has 16 residues. Germline V gene lookup returns CDR1 SGHTA and CDR2 FQGNSA. The trim removed 1 base at V and 4 bases at J, leaving 5 bases unmatched. CDR3 loop: CASSLVGTSLYNEQFF. The CDR3 DNA reads as TGTGCCAGCAGCTTAGTGGGGACTAGCCTATACAATGAGCAGTTCTTC.

There are a few counts of this clonotype. The chain carries TRBV20-1 and TRBJ2-7; D uncertain. Looked up from germline, CDR1 is DFQATT and CDR2 is SNEGSKA (reference sequence). V shed 6 bases and J shed 1 base, with 13 bases lying between them. This CDR3 is built from 13 residues. CDR3 protein: CSAQTDISYEQYF. The CDR3 DNA sequence: TGCAGTGCCCAGACCGACATTTCCTACGAGCAGTACTTC.

This clonotype was seen more than once but under ten times. This chain uses TRBV10-3 with TRBJ2-2, with D perhaps matching TRBD1 or TRBD2 (5 bases each). V was pared by 6 bases and J by 6 bases, with 11 bases between. This CDR3 contains 13 residues. Germline lookup yields CDR1 ENHRY and CDR2 SYGVKD. CDR3 sequence: CAIRGTRPGELFF. In nucleotides, the CDR3 is TGTGCCATCAGGGGGACCCGGCCCGGGGAGCTGTTTTTT.

The chain joins TRBV20-1 to TRBJ2-7; D may be TRBD2 (7 bases). Trimming shortened V by 6 bases and J by 4 bases, and 16 bases separated the two germline ends. This CDR3 is built from 13 residues. The V gene's germline CDR1 is DFQATT and CDR2 SNEGSKA (reference sequence). The CDR3 nucleotides read TGCAGTGCGGGGGGGGCCAGGGGTTACGAGCAGTACTTC. This gives the protein CSAGGARGYEQYF.

This clonotype has ten or more counts. CDR3 residues: CASSEARIGWQFF. CDR3 DNA: TGTGCCAGCAGTGAAGCTAGGATAGGCTGGCAGTTCTTC. The chain employs TRBV6-1 and TRBJ2-1; D remains ambiguous. The germline V gene encodes CDR1 MNHNS and CDR2 SASEGT. With 0 bases removed from V and 12 bases from J, the gap between germline ends came to 12 bases. The CDR3 has 13 residues.

J is TRBJ1-1 and V is TRBV15; D is unclear. Trimming shortened V by 0 bases and J by 6 bases, and 14 bases separated the two germline ends. The CDR3 is 15 residues long. In germline, CDR1 is LNHNV, CDR2 YYDKDF (reference sequence). CDR3 DNA: TGTGCCACCAGCAGAGATTCCCTCAGCTATTCTGAAGCTTTCTTT. It is translated as CATSRDSLSYSEAFF. The whole variable domain, filled in from reference TRBV15 and TRBJ1-1, reads DAMVIQNPRYQVTQFGKPVTLSCSQTLNHNVMYWYQQKSSQAPKLLFHYYDKDFNNEADTPDNFQSRRPNTSFCFLDIRSPGLGDTAMYLCATSRDSLSYSEAFFGQGTRLTVV.

This clonotype was counted a few times. The V gene is TRBV27, the J gene TRBJ2-5, with D tentatively TRBD1 (5 bases). CDR1 and CDR2 from the germline V gene are MNHEY and SMNVEV (reference sequence). This CDR3 has 16 amino acids. V lost 5 bases and J lost 2, with 18 bases in between. DNA for the CDR3: TGTGCCAGCAGTCTCCGGGCTGGGGCAAATCAAGAGACCCAGTACTTC. It yields the protein CASSLRAGANQETQYF.

This clonotype was seen a handful of times. The gene calls are TRBV20-1 and TRBJ2-6; either TRBD1 or TRBD2 may fit D (5 bases each). There are 14 residues in the CDR3. Looked up from germline, CDR1 is DFQATT and CDR2 is SNEGSKA (reference sequence). V lost 5 bases and J 2 bases, leaving 10 bases between the germline ends. The CDR3 nucleotides are TGCAGTGCTGCCCGAGGGGCTGGGGCCAACGTCCTGACTTTC. Its translation: CSAARGAGANVLTF.

This clonotype was detected a few times. CDR3 residues: CSAPQSGGRAYEQYF. CDR3 DNA sequence: TGCAGTGCTCCCCAATCGGGCGGGAGGGCCTACGAGCAGTACTTC. The chain has TRBV20-1 and TRBJ2-7, with 9 bases aligning to TRBD2. With V trimmed by 5 bases and J by 2 bases, 10 bases remained unmatched. The CDR3 is 15 amino acids. Germline CDR1 is DFQATT and CDR2 is SNEGSKA (reference sequence).

The V call is TRBV7-6, the J call TRBJ1-3; 8 bases align to TRBD1. V dropped 5 bases and J dropped 8; count of bases not matched to a gene: 14. Germline CDR1 reads SGHVS; CDR2 reads FNYEAQ. The CDR3 spans 16 residues. The CDR3 nucleotides read TGTGCCAGCAGCGGGGTGACAGGGGATGAGGGATACACCATATATTTT. The encoded protein is CASSGVTGDEGYTIYF.

A few counts support this clonotype. This chain joins TRBV4-1 and TRBJ1-1; 10 nucleotides match TRBD1. V dropped 5 bases and J dropped 7; count of bases not matched to a gene: 7. The CDR3 is 14 amino acids. CDR1 and CDR2 from the germline V gene are MGHRA and YSYEKL. The CDR3 region has the DNA TGCGCCAGCAGCTGGGACAGGGGTTCTATTGAAGCTTTCTTT. This sequence encodes CASSWDRGSIEAFF.

In the case of this clonotype: Compared with germline, one end of the junction differs, possibly owing to a read error. The DNA of the CDR3 is TGCGCCTGCAGCTTGGCGGGCACTGAAGCTTTCTTT. Its translation: CACSLAGTEAFF. The genes are TRBV5-1 and TRBJ1-1, with D unclear. The CDR3 is made up of 12 amino acids. Germline CDR1 SGHRS, CDR2 YFSETQ. Together with reference TRBV5-1 and TRBJ1-1, the CDR3 gives the full variable domain: KAGVTQTPRYLIKTRGQQVTLSCSPISGHRSVSWYQQTPGQGLQFLFEYFSETQRNKGNFPGRFSGRQFSNSRSEMNVSTLELGDSALYLCACSLAGTEAFFGQGTRLTVV.

The sample holds a few counts of this clonotype. The rearrangement joins TRBV5-1 to TRBJ1-2; D not resolved. The V end was cut by 2 bases, the J end by 1 base, with 9 bases between. Germline V CDR1 and CDR2: SGHRS, YFSETQ. This CDR3 spans 14 amino acids. The CDR3 nucleotides read TGCGCCAGCAGCTTAGATGGGAGTAACTATGGCTACACCTTC. Translating it yields CASSLDGSNYGYTF.

The chain recombines TRBV7-9 with TRBJ2-1; D might be TRBD2 (5 bases). Germline-derived CDR1 and CDR2 are SEHNR and FQNEAQ (reference sequence). The CDR3 runs to 16 residues. V was pared by 3 bases and J by 2 bases, with 14 bases between. The CDR3 sequence: CASSFPSGGAYNEQFF. CDR3 DNA: TGTGCCAGCAGCTTTCCCAGCGGCGGAGCCTACAATGAGCAGTTCTTC.

This clonotype occurred a few times. This chain's CDR3 is CASSAGTSGIYF. The CDR3 DNA reads as TGTGCCAGCAGCGCCGGGACTAGCGGGATCTATTTT. This sequence joins TRBV3-1 and TRBJ2-3; 13 bases agree with TRBD2. The CDR3 spans 12 residues. The germline CDR1 and CDR2 sequences are LGHDT and YNNKEL (reference sequence). The V gene end was trimmed by 5 bases and the J gene end by 15 bases; junction bases not matched to a gene: 5.

There are a few counts of this clonotype. The J gene is TRBJ2-2, the V gene TRBV11-2; weak D call: TRBD2 (5 bases). CDR3 length: 14 residues. Trimming shortened V by 1 base and J by 8 bases, and 11 bases separated the two germline ends. CDR1 and CDR2 (germline): SGHAT, FQNNGV. CDR3 amino acids: CASSLGLRGGELFF. The CDR3 coding sequence is TGTGCCAGCAGCTTAGGTCTCCGGGGAGGGGAGCTGTTTTTT.

The rearrangement uses TRBV12-3 or TRBV12-4 and TRBJ1-2; D remains ambiguous. The germline V and J ends were trimmed by 5 bases and 2 bases, with 15 bases remaining between them. There are 15 residues in the CDR3. CDR3 coding DNA: TGTGCCAGCAGTCCCCGGACGGCCACGAACTATGGCTACACCTTC. Protein sequence: CASSPRTATNYGYTF.